The rows below give T cell receptor beta chains drawn from one sample of a study of CD8 T cells in Susac syndrome. TCRdb recomputed calls from the immunoSEQ multiplex PCR reads with MiXCR, one row per CDR3 protein. The table lists 80,000 or so distinct CDR3 sequences, 95% to 97% of them singletons. Material for sequencing was CD8+ T cells from PBMCs. These TCRs come from a human donor with Susac syndrome. CDR3s include the opening cysteine and the closing phenylalanine or tryptophan. D genes are given only for firm matches. The size of a clone is reported for some rows only, either as once, few or many, or as a class for expanded clones.

-	TRBV28	12	TRBJ1-2	-	CASSSSGPGYTF	TGTGCCAGCAGTTCGTCGGGTCCCGGCTACACCTTC
-	TRBV28	15	TRBJ2-4	-	CASSIRWRAKNIQYF	TGTGCCAGCAGTATCAGGTGGAGGGCCAAAAACATTCAGTACTTC
-	TRBV29-1	13	TRBJ2-2	-	CSVEGGGPGELFF	TGCAGCGTTGAGGGCGGAGGGCCCGGGGAGCTGTTTTTT
-	TRBV9	16	TRBJ2-6	-	CASRTNRHSGANVLTF	TGTGCCAGCAGAACAAATAGACACTCTGGGGCCAACGTCCTGACTTTC
-	TRBV7-8	19	TRBJ2-6	-	CASSRLRSGSYSGANVLTF	TGTGCCAGCAGCCGCCTGCGTAGCGGCTCCTACTCTGGGGCCAACGTCCTGACTTTC
-	TRBV9	13	TRBJ2-5	TRBD1	CASGTGAEETQYF	TGTGCCAGCGGGACAGGGGCCGAAGAGACCCAGTACTTC
-	TRBV27	13	TRBJ2-7	-	CASKEGEEYEQYF	TGTGCCAGCAAGGAGGGGGAGGAATACGAGCAGTACTTC
-	TRBV15	13	TRBJ1-5	-	CATREGSNQPQHF	TGTGCCACCAGGGAGGGCTCCAATCAGCCCCAGCATTTT
-	TRBV5-1	19	TRBJ2-1	-	CASSLDFLEVGETRNEQFF	TGCGCCAGCAGCTTGGATTTCCTAGAGGTAGGGGAGACACGCAATGAGCAGTTCTTC
once	TRBV7-9	13	TRBJ2-3	-	CATEASFNDTQYF	TGTGCCACCGAAGCCTCTTTCAATGATACGCAGTATTTT
once	TRBV3-1	15	TRBJ2-3	-	CASSPRRPSTDTQYF	TGTGCCAGCAGCCCTCGGAGGCCTAGCACAGATACGCAGTATTTT
-	TRBV6-2/TRBV6-3	13	TRBJ2-2	-	CASSSTLAGELFF	TGTGCCAGCAGTTCAACCCTGGCCGGGGAGCTGTTTTTT
-	TRBV28	14	TRBJ2-5	TRBD2	CASSAGGEIKTQYF	TGTGCCAGCAGTGCGGGAGGGGAAATAAAGACCCAGTACTTC
-	TRBV7-9	17	TRBJ2-1	-	CASSRWLRWNRVNEQFF	TGTGCCAGCAGCCGGTGGCTGCGGTGGAACAGGGTAAATGAGCAGTTCTTC
-	TRBV2	11	TRBJ1-2	-	CAHKEGLGYTF	TGTGCCCATAAGGAGGGTCTTGGCTACACCTTC
-	TRBV30	16	TRBJ1-1	-	CAWSVVIRGFYTEAFF	TGTGCCTGGAGTGTTGTAATTAGGGGGTTCTACACTGAAGCTTTCTTT
-	TRBV3-1	15	TRBJ2-7	-	CASSPSTWATYEQYF	TGTGCCAGCAGCCCTTCAACCTGGGCTACCTACGAGCAGTACTTC
-	TRBV21-1	12	TRBJ2-3	-	CASSEIPDTQYF	TGTGCCAGCAGCGAAATACCAGATACGCAGTATTTT
-	TRBV30	12	TRBJ2-7	-	CAWRTGPYEQYF	TGTGCCTGGAGGACGGGACCCTACGAGCAGTACTTC
-	TRBV29-1	15	TRBJ2-7	-	CSVEDDTPSSYEQYF	TGCAGCGTTGAAGATGACACCCCGAGCTCCTACGAGCAGTACTTC
-	TRBV12-2	18	TRBJ2-7	-	CASRLAEGGGSPFYEQYF	TGTGCAAGTCGCTTAGCGGAGGGAGGCGGGAGCCCCTTCTACGAGCAGTACTTC
-	TRBV20-1	14	TRBJ1-5	TRBD1	CSAGGQGFDQPQHF	TGCAGTGCAGGGGGACAGGGATTTGATCAGCCCCAGCATTTT
-	TRBV20-1	14	TRBJ2-1	-	CSARDGEDYNEQFF	TGCAGTGCCAGGGACGGGGAGGACTACAATGAGCAGTTCTTC
few	TRBV7-2	14	TRBJ1-5	TRBD1	CASSRTGGDQPQHF	TGTGCCAGCAGCCGAACAGGGGGCGATCAGCCCCAGCATTTT
-	TRBV27	15	TRBJ2-2	-	CASSSTPGNTGELFF	TGTGCCAGCAGTTCTACCCCAGGGAACACCGGGGAGCTGTTTTTT
-	TRBV5-1	14	TRBJ2-3	-	CASSYDSSTDTQYF	TGCGCCAGCAGCTATGACAGTAGCACAGATACGCAGTATTTT
-	TRBV9	16	TRBJ2-1	TRBD1	CASSGRQGLTYNEQFF	TGTGCCAGCAGCGGAAGACAGGGCCTGACCTACAATGAGCAGTTCTTC
-	TRBV28	18	TRBJ2-1	TRBD2	CASSFRTSSSYSYNEQFF	TGTGCCAGCAGTTTTAGGACTAGCTCTTCATACTCCTACAATGAGCAGTTCTTC
-	TRBV9	15	TRBJ1-1	-	CASSPGGTLGTEAFF	TGTGCCAGCAGCCCGGGGGGGACCCTGGGCACTGAAGCTTTCTTT
-	TRBV29-1	13	TRBJ1-1	-	CSVEGRTNTEAFF	TGCAGCGTTGAGGGCAGAACGAACACTGAAGCTTTCTTT
-	TRBV24-1	13	TRBJ2-3	-	CATSTGAEDTQYF	TGTGCCACCAGTACGGGGGCTGAAGATACGCAGTATTTT
-	TRBV5-1	13	TRBJ1-2	-	CASSSANMGGYTF	TGCGCCAGCAGCTCTGCAAACATGGGTGGCTACACCTTC
-	TRBV29-1	12	TRBJ2-7	-	CSVVAEAYEQYF	TGCAGCGTTGTGGCGGAGGCCTACGAGCAGTACTTC
-	TRBV27	13	TRBJ1-1	TRBD1	CASSSDRGWGAFF	TGTGCCAGCAGTTCGGACAGGGGTTGGGGAGCTTTCTTT
-	TRBV3-1	14	TRBJ2-5	TRBD2	CASGEGRRQETQYF	TGTGCCAGCGGGGAGGGAAGAAGGCAAGAGACCCAGTACTTC
-	TRBV4-3	16	TRBJ2-1	-	CASSQDGDSHMKEQFF	TGCGCCAGCAGCCAAGATGGGGACTCCCACATGAAGGAGCAGTTCTTC
-	TRBV25-1	16	TRBJ1-1	TRBD1	CASSDQGAPYGTEAFF	TGTGCCAGCAGTGACCAGGGGGCCCCATACGGCACTGAAGCTTTCTTT
-	TRBV7-8	15	TRBJ1-5	-	CASRPGTHSNQPQHF	TGTGCCAGCAGGCCCGGGACACATAGCAATCAGCCCCAGCATTTT
-	TRBV4-3	17	TRBJ2-1	-	CASSQDKGGLGRNEQFF	TGCGCCAGCAGCCAAGATAAAGGGGGACTCGGGAGGAATGAGCAGTTCTTC
-	TRBV21-1	13	TRBJ2-1	-	CASPEQRRYEQFF	TGTGCCAGCCCAGAGCAGAGGAGGTATGAGCAGTTCTTC
-	TRBV7-9	17	TRBJ2-7	TRBD2	CASRPTSGSSPSYEQYF	TGTGCCAGCAGGCCTACTAGCGGGAGTTCCCCGAGCTACGAGCAGTACTTC
-	TRBV29-1	15	TRBJ2-5	TRBD2	CSVDVASGTQETQYF	TGCAGCGTTGATGTCGCTAGCGGGACCCAAGAGACCCAGTACTTC
-	TRBV29-1	12	TRBJ1-2	TRBD1	CSVDEGAEGYTF	TGCAGCGTTGACGAGGGGGCGGAAGGCTACACCTTC
-	TRBV7-9	12	TRBJ2-1	-	CASSLQENEQFF	TGTGCCAGCAGCTTACAAGAGAATGAGCAGTTCTTC
once	TRBV12-3/TRBV12-4	13	TRBJ2-1	-	CASKRGGRFEQFF	TGTGCCAGCAAGAGGGGGGGACGTTTTGAGCAGTTCTTC
-	TRBV4-1	12	TRBJ2-1	-	CASSLGGVEQFF	TGCGCCAGCAGCCTAGGGGGGGTCGAGCAGTTCTTC
-	TRBV30	13	TRBJ2-3	-	CAWSETGPDTQYF	TGTGCCTGGAGTGAAACAGGGCCAGATACGCAGTATTTT
-	TRBV20-1	15	TRBJ2-2	TRBD1	CSARGNGQGSGELFF	TGCAGTGCTAGGGGGAACGGACAGGGGTCCGGGGAGCTGTTTTTT
-	TRBV12-3/TRBV12-4	13	TRBJ1-2	-	CATNDGGGYGYTF	TGTGCCACCAATGACGGTGGGGGCTATGGCTACACCTTC
-	TRBV12-3/TRBV12-4	12	TRBJ2-3	-	CASSPGTDTQYF	TGTGCCAGCAGCCCAGGGACAGATACGCAGTATTTT